Below are 18 T cell receptor beta chains sequenced from a single sample in a study of blood T cell repertoires in COVID-19. Sequencing used immunoSEQ multiplex PCR; TCRdb keeps in-frame clones, though not all of them. Of more than 200,000 clones listed, approximately 86% are singletons. The sample taken for sequencing was peripheral blood. The source of these receptors is a human donor in a cohort sampled during active COVID-19.

The rearrangement uses TRBV5-6 and TRBJ1-2; D is possibly TRBD1 (5 bases). The CDR3 loop spans 11 amino acids. Germline V CDR1 and CDR2: SGHDT, YYEEEE. V was trimmed by 3 bases and J by 5 bases, leaving 5 bases between them. CDR3 sequence: CASSSGYGYTF. CDR3 sequence (DNA): TGTGCCAGCAGCTCAGGGTATGGCTACACCTTC.

V is TRBV4-1 and J is TRBJ2-1; 14 positions agree with TRBD2. The ends lost 2 bases at V and 7 bases at J; junction bases unmatched: 7. The CDR3 extends over 17 amino acids. Germline CDR1 is MGHRA and CDR2 is YSYEKL. The CDR3: CASSQPTRTSGRNEQFF. CDR3 DNA sequence: TGCGCCAGCAGCCAACCCACCCGGACTAGCGGGAGGAATGAGCAGTTCTTC.

The V and J genes are TRBV2 and TRBJ1-2; TRBD1 matches 7 bases. The V gene end was trimmed by 10 bases and the J gene end by 8 bases; junction bases not matched to a gene: 10. The CDR3 has 12 residues. The germline gives CDR1 SNHLY, CDR2 FYNNEI. The CDR3 spells CAIEEGAWGYTF. The CDR3 DNA reads as TGTGCCATAGAAGAGGGGGCCTGGGGCTACACCTTC. Filled out from reference TRBV2 and TRBJ1-2, the complete variable domain reads EPEVTQTPSHQVTQMGQEVILRCVPISNHLYFYWYRQILGQKVEFLVSFYNNEISEKSEIFDDQFSVERPDGSNFTLKIRSTKLEDSAMYFCAIEEGAWGYTFGSGTRLTVV.

The rearrangement joins TRBV28 to TRBJ2-2; TRBD2 matches at 7 bases. Trimming took 7 bases from V and 4 from J; bases not matched to a gene: 15. Germline V gene lookup returns CDR1 MDHEN and CDR2 SYDVKM. This CDR3 region has 17 residues. The CDR3 nucleotides are TGTGCCAGCAAAGGCCATTTAGCGGGTCGGGTCACCGGGGAGCTGTTTTTT. Amino acids: CASKGHLAGRVTGELFF.

CDR3 amino acids: CASSTGQGEREQYF. The CDR3 nucleotides read TGTGCCAGCTCTACGGGACAGGGGGAGAGGGAGCAGTACTTC. The V call is TRBV18, the J call TRBJ2-7; TRBD1 aligns across 11 bases. The CDR3 loop spans 14 amino acids. Germline CDR1 KGHSH, CDR2 LQKENI. Germline trimming cut 6 bases from V and 7 bases from J; bases unmatched to any gene: 8.

This chain joins TRBV18 and TRBJ1-3; perhaps TRBD1 as D (5 bases). CDR3 length equals 14 residues. CDR1 is KGHSH, CDR2 LQKENI, per germline. Between the trimmed V and J ends, which lost 2 bases and 2 bases, there was a span of 7 bases. The CDR3 region has the DNA TGTGCCAGCTCACCATCGGGGGCTGGAAACACCATATATTTT. Translation: CASSPSGAGNTIYF.

V and J are TRBV7-2 and TRBJ2-2, with TRBD2 matching 10 bases. The CDR3 contains 16 residues. CDR1 SGHTA and CDR2 FQGNSA come from the germline V gene. The trim removed 5 bases at V and 5 bases at J, leaving 8 bases unmatched. CDR3 bases: TGTGCCAGCAGCGCCTCTAGCGGGAGAGGAACCGGGGAGCTGTTTTTT. It translates to CASSASSGRGTGELFF.

This clone has just one count. The chain employs TRBV14 and TRBJ2-2; 7 positions match TRBD1. V trimming: 2 bases; J trimming: 4 bases; junction bases outside the gene matches: 7. Germline assignment: CDR1 SGHDN and CDR2 FVKESK. The CDR3 consists of 16 residues. The CDR3 reads CASSQRWGQRTGELFF. DNA of the CDR3: TGTGCCAGCAGCCAACGCTGGGGACAGCGCACCGGGGAGCTGTTTTTT. Using reference TRBV14 and TRBJ2-2 for the parts outside the CDR3, the full variable domain is EAGVTQFPSHSVIEKGQTVTLRCDPISGHDNLYWYRRVMGKEIKFLLHFVKESKQDESGMPNNRFLAERTGGTYSTLKVQPAELEDSGVYFCASSQRWGQRTGELFFGEGSRLTVL.

This CDR3 is CASSENPGHPYEQYF. The CDR3 DNA follows: TGTGCCAGCAGCGAAAATCCGGGACACCCCTACGAGCAGTACTTC. The chain has TRBV5-4 and TRBJ2-7, with D possibly matching TRBD1 (6 bases). In germline, CDR1 is SGHNT, CDR2 YYREEE (reference sequence). The CDR3 loop spans 15 amino acids. Trimming left V 4 bases short and J 2 bases short, with 16 bases between. The complete variable domain, with remaining parts taken from reference TRBV5-4 and TRBJ2-7, reads ETGVTQSPTHLIKTRGQQVTLRCSSQSGHNTVSWYQQALGQGPQFIFQYYREEENGRGNFPPRFSGLQFPNYSSELNVNALELDDSALYLCASSENPGHPYEQYFGPGTRLTVT.

This sequence joins TRBV5-4 and TRBJ2-6; 9 bases agree with TRBD1. V trimming: 8 bases; J trimming: 1 base; junction bases outside the gene matches: 7. CDR1 is SGHNT, CDR2 YYREEE, per germline (reference sequence). The CDR3 spans 16 residues. CDR3 protein: CASFLTGGSGANVLTF. The CDR3, as DNA: TGTGCCAGTTTCCTGACAGGGGGTTCTGGGGCCAACGTCCTGACTTTC.

Only a few counts were recorded for this clone. The chain combines TRBV7-9 with TRBJ2-1; 7 bases are shared with TRBD1. The V and J ends lost 5 bases and 12 bases, in that order; junction bases with no gene match: 7. CDR3 length equals 12 residues. Looked up from germline, CDR1 is SEHNR and CDR2 is FQNEAQ (reference sequence). CDR3 DNA sequence: TGTGCCAGCAGCCCCCGGGACAGTTGGCAGTTCTTC. It encodes CASSPRDSWQFF.

The CDR3 here is CAISESISQGEYEQYF. CDR3 sequence (DNA): TGTGCCATCAGTGAGTCGATATCTCAGGGCGAGTACGAGCAGTACTTC. V is TRBV10-3 and J is TRBJ2-7, with D maybe TRBD1 (5 bases). With 0 bases removed from V and 4 bases from J, the gap between germline ends came to 16 bases. The CDR3 is made up of 16 amino acids. Germline-derived CDR1 and CDR2 are ENHRY and SYGVKD.

This chain uses TRBV27 with TRBJ1-2; no clear D gene. CDR1 and CDR2 (germline): MNHEY, SMNVEV (reference sequence). The CDR3 has 16 residues. Trimming left V 4 bases short and J 6 bases short, with 21 bases between. The chain's CDR3 is CASSSLLGDPLNGYTF. The CDR3 DNA reads TGTGCCAGCAGTTCCCTGTTGGGAGACCCCCTCAATGGCTACACCTTC.

The chain combines TRBV29-1 with TRBJ1-4; TRBD1 might be the D (5 bases). Trimming pared 5 bases from V and 7 bases from J, leaving 26 bases between. Germline CDR1 reads SQVTM; CDR2 reads ANQGSEA. The CDR3 has 17 residues. CDR3 coding DNA: TGCAGCGTTCTCGGAGCCCCGACAGCCCGGGAGAGTGAAAAACTGTTTTTT. This translates into CSVLGAPTARESEKLFF.

A few counts support this clone. CDR3 nucleotides: TGTGCCAGCAGGGCACGGACAGAGGGCACTGAAGCTTTCTTT. Translating it yields CASRARTEGTEAFF. The chain joins TRBV6-5 to TRBJ1-1; a possible D gene is TRBD1 (6 bases). From germline, CDR1 is MNHEY and CDR2 SVGAGI. The CDR3 runs 14 residues. V was cut by 6 bases and J by 4 bases, with 15 bases left in between.

This chain links TRBV4-3 with TRBJ2-7; 7 nucleotides agree with TRBD2. The CDR3 has 17 residues. Germline trimming cut 0 bases from V and 2 bases from J; bases unmatched to any gene: 10. Germline CDR1 LGHNA, CDR2 YSLEER. CDR3 sequence reads: CASSQEVVLGGAYEQYF. CDR3 nucleotides: TGCGCCAGCAGCCAAGAGGTGGTTCTGGGGGGGGCCTACGAGCAGTACTTC.

This chain connects TRBV28 to TRBJ1-5, with 7 bases lining up with TRBD1. Germline V lookup: CDR1 MDHEN, CDR2 SYDVKM. The V gene end was trimmed by 6 bases and the J gene end by 11 bases; junction bases not matched to a gene: 19. This CDR3 contains 16 residues. CDR3 protein: CASRPTTGTRGPAQHF. In nucleotides, the CDR3 is TGTGCCAGCAGACCAACGACAGGGACCAGGGGTCCGGCCCAGCATTTT.

V usage is TRBV4-1 and J usage is TRBJ2-7; no clear D gene. The ends were cut back, 0 bases at V and 4 bases at J, with 13 bases in the middle. This CDR3 has 15 residues. Per germline, CDR1 MGHRA and CDR2 YSYEKL. For the CDR3, the DNA is TGCGCCAGCAGCCAAGATACTCCAACGAGGTACGAGCAGTACTTC. This sequence encodes CASSQDTPTRYEQYF.